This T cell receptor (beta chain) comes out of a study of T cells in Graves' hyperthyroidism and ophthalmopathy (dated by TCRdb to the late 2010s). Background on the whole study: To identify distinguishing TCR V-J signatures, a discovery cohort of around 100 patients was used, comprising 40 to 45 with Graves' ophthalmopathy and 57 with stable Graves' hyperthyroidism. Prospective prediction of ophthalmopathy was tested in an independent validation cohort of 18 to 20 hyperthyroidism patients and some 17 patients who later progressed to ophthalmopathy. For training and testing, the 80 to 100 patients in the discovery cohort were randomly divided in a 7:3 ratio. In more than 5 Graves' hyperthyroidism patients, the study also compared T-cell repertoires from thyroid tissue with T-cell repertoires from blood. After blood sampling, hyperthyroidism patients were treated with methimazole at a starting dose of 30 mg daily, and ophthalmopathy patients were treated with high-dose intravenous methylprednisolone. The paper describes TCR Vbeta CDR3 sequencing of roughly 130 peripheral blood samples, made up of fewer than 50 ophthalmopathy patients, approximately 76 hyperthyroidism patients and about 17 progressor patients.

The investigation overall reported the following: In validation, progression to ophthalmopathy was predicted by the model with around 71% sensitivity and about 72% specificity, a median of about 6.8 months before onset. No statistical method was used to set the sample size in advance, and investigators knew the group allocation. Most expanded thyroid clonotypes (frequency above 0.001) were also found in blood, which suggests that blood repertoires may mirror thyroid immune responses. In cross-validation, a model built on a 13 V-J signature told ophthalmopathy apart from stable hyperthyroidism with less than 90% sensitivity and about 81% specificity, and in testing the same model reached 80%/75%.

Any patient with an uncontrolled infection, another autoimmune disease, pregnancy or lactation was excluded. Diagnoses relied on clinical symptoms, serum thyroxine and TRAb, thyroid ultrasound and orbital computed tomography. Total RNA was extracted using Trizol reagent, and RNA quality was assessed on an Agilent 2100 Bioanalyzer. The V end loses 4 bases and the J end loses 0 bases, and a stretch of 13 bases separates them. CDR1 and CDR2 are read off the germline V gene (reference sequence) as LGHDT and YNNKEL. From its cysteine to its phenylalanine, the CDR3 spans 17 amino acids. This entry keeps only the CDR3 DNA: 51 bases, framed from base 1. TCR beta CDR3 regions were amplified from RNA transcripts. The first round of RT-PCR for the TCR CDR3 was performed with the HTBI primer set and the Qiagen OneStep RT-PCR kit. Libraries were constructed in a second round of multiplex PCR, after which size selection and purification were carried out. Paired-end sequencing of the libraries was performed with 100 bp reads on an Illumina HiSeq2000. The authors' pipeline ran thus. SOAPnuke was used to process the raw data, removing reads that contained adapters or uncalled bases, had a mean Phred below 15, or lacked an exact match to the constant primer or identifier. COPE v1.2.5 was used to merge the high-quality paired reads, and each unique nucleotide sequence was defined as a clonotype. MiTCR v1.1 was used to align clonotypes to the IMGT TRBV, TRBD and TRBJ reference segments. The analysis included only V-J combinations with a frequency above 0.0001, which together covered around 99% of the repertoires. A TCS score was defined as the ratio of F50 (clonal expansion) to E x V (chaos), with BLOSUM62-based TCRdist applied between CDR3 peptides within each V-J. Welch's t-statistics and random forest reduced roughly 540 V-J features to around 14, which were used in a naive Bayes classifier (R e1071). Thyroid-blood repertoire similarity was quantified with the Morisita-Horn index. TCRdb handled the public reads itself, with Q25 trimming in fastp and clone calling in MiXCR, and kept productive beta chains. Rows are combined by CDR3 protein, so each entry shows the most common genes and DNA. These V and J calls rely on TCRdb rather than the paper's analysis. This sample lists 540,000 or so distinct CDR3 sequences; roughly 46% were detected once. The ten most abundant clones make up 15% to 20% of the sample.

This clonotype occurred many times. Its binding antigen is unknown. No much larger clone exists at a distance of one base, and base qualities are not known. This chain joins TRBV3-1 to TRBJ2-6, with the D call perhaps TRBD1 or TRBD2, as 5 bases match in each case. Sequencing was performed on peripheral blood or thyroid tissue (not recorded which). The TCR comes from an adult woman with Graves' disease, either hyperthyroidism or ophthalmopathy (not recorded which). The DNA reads TGTGCCAGCAGCCCCGGGACGGCGAGCTCTGGGGCCAACGTCCTGACTTTC. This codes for CASSPGTASSGANVLTF.